This T cell receptor beta chain is drawn from a study of response to subunit inactivated influenza vaccine. Findings and limits, study-wide: Authors suggested seasonal influenza vaccinations each recruit few new T cells.

TCRdb processed the RT-PCR reads anew with MiXCR; each CDR3 protein has one entry. The table has 530,000 or so distinct CDR3 sequences, 12% seen once. This clonotype was seen a few times. Its target is unknown. CDR3 length: 16 amino acids. Trimming removed 1 base from V and 3 bases from J, with 15 bases in between. Germline CDR1 reads SGHAT; CDR2 reads FQDESV (reference sequence). The sequences come from PBMCs from blood, collected on the day of vaccination. This TCR was recovered from a man aged 50 to 59 who received an inactivated influenza vaccine. J is TRBJ1-1 and V is TRBV11-1; D gene uncertain. CDR3 amino acids: CASSLEARSGYTEAFF. CDR3 coding DNA: TGTGCCAGCAGCTTAGAGGCCAGGTCCGGCTACACTGAAGCTTTCTTT.